This T cell receptor beta chain stems from a study of blood T cell repertoires in COVID-19. Profiled with immunoSEQ multiplex PCR; TCRdb holds only in-frame clones, not every one. Of about 170,000 clones in the sample, 80% to 85% were seen once. The CDR3 spans 13 residues. CDR1 MNHEY and CDR2 SVGAGI come from the germline V gene. V shed 10 bases, J shed 6 bases, and the junction held 11 bases outside the gene matches. The TCR originated in a woman aged 65 to 85 with COVID-19, enrolled during active disease. The rearrangement joins TRBV6-5 to TRBJ1-2; the match to TRBD1 covers 7 bases. The sample was peripheral blood. CDR3 sequence (DNA): TGTGCCATCCGAACGACAGGGCGAGATGGCTACACCTTC. Its protein product is CAIRTTGRDGYTF.